The present entry profiles one T cell receptor (beta chain) with its context. Antigen specificity is unknown. The data originate from a study of blood T cells in healthy people across ages. General study points: Higher diversity, along with more naive CD4+ cells, distinguished long-lived donors from aged donors.

Primed by a sample-barcoded 5' primer and a J-beta primer mix, a second PCR proceeded for about 7 to 11 cycles. A single record per CDR3 protein comes from TCRdb applying MiXCR to the 5' RACE reads. The sample holds 1.5 million to 2 million distinct CDR3 sequences; 25% to 30% are singletons and the top ten take 7.7%. This CDR3 is built from 15 residues. V lost 6 bases, J lost 0 bases, and 9 bases lay in between. This chain uses TRBV12-3 or TRBV12-4 with TRBJ1-6; D unresolved. The TCR was taken from a woman younger than 45 in good health. The sample was blood. The CDR3 nucleotides are TGTGCCAGCAGGTCCCAGAGCTCCTATAATTCACCCCTCCACTTT. Its translation: CASRSQSSYNSPLHF.